A single sample gave rise to the 31 T cell receptor beta chains below, sequenced in a study of blood T cell repertoires in COVID-19. Assay: immunoSEQ multiplex PCR; the TCRdb copy retains only in-frame clones and omits some. The data contain a few hundred thousand clones, roughly 83% of them singletons. Sequenced: peripheral blood. Every receptor here comes from a man older than 75 with acute or convalescent COVID-19.

In this sample, this clone turned up once. This rearrangement joins TRBV6-6 to TRBJ1-1; D is perhaps TRBD1 (6 bases). CDR3 length equals 13 residues. V was shortened by 8 bases and J by 3 bases, with 13 bases between the two germline ends. Germline CDR1 MNHNY, CDR2 SVGAGI (reference sequence). The CDR3 DNA sequence: TGTGCCAGCCGGCGCGGGGGCGACACTGAAGCTTTCTTT. Amino acids: CASRRGGDTEAFF.

The rearrangement links TRBV30 to TRBJ1-5, with D uncertain. CDR1 and CDR2 from the germline V gene are GTSNPN and SVGIG (reference sequence). This CDR3 has 16 amino acids. Deletions cut 1 base from V and 6 bases from J, with 19 bases between. The CDR3 loop is CAWSGGIQPSGQPQHF. As DNA, the CDR3 is TGTGCCTGGAGTGGCGGGATTCAGCCGTCGGGTCAGCCCCAGCATTTT.

The rearrangement links TRBV2 to TRBJ1-2; TRBD1 matches at 10 bases. This CDR3 is built from 16 residues. The J segment lost 3 bases and the V segment lost 6 bases, leaving 10 bases of the junction unmatched. CDR1 and CDR2 (germline): SNHLY, FYNNEI. The DNA of the CDR3 is TGTGCCAGCAGCCGGGACAGGGGATTCGGGGACTATGGCTACACCTTC. Protein: CASSRDRGFGDYGYTF.

This clone occurred once. J is TRBJ2-5 and V is TRBV27; possible D gene TRBD2, 5 bases. Germline lookup yields CDR1 MNHEY and CDR2 SMNVEV (reference sequence). V was shortened by 2 bases and J by 5 bases, with 15 bases between the two germline ends. The CDR3 runs to 15 residues. The CDR3 spells CASSLRADGRETQYF. In DNA form, the CDR3 reads TGTGCCAGCAGTTTACGAGCGGACGGACGGGAGACCCAGTACTTC.

This chain joins TRBV7-2 and TRBJ1-1; tentative D call: TRBD1 (6 bases). Germline CDR1 SGHTA, CDR2 FQGNSA. CDR3 length equals 13 residues. V lost 4 bases and J 4 bases, leaving 10 bases between the germline ends. CDR3 residues: CASSSTGFTEAFF. In DNA form, the CDR3 reads TGTGCCAGCAGCTCAACAGGGTTCACTGAAGCTTTCTTT.

This chain joins TRBV10-1 and TRBJ2-1; no clear D. The CDR3 sequence is 18 residues long. The germline CDR1 and CDR2 sequences are WNHNN and SYGVQD (reference sequence). Trimming stripped 1 base from V and 7 bases from J, with 23 bases between. The chain's CDR3 is CASSEFDKTLQATNEQFF. CDR3 in DNA: TGCGCCAGCAGTGAGTTCGACAAGACGCTACAAGCTACAAATGAGCAGTTCTTC.

The chain couples TRBV24-1 to TRBJ1-5; 8 positions match TRBD1. Trimming removed 4 bases from V and 5 bases from J; junction bases left unmatched: 6. The CDR3 extends over 15 amino acids. Looked up from germline, CDR1 is KGHDR and CDR2 is SFDVKD. The CDR3 region is CATSDTGGGYQPQHF. Written as DNA, the CDR3 is TGTGCCACCAGTGACACAGGGGGGGGATATCAGCCCCAGCATTTT.

The genes are TRBV2 and TRBJ1-6, with D perhaps matching TRBD1 (5 bases). The CDR3 runs 14 residues. Germline values: CDR1 SNHLY, CDR2 FYNNEI. Trimming stripped 6 bases from V and 7 bases from J, with 13 bases between. CDR3: CASRLARVNSPLHF. The CDR3 nucleotides read TGTGCCAGCAGGCTGGCCAGGGTGAATTCACCCCTCCACTTT.

The gene calls are TRBV7-9 and TRBJ1-6; the D gene is possibly TRBD1 (5 bases). Germline V gene data show CDR1 as SEHNR and CDR2 as FQNEAQ (reference sequence). The ends were cut back, 3 bases at V and 7 bases at J, with 16 bases in the middle. The CDR3 covers 16 residues. The CDR3: CASSFAIDSFNSPLHF. CDR3 DNA sequence: TGTGCCAGCAGCTTCGCTATTGACAGCTTCAATTCACCCCTCCACTTT.

V gene TRBV27 combines with J gene TRBJ1-2; maybe TRBD1 (5 bases). The CDR3 spans 14 residues. Germline V CDR1 and CDR2: MNHEY, SMNVEV (reference sequence). Trimming shortened V by 8 bases and J by 2 bases, and 15 bases separated the two germline ends. CDR3 loop: CASGSDGGNYGYTF. CDR3 nucleotide sequence: TGTGCCAGCGGTTCCGACGGGGGGAACTATGGCTACACCTTC.

V gene TRBV5-1 combines with J gene TRBJ1-1; TRBD1 agrees at 8 bases. The CDR3 runs 13 residues. Germline V lookup: CDR1 SGHRS, CDR2 YFSETQ. V was pared by 0 bases and J by 8 bases, with 3 bases of the junction left unmatched. CDR3 region: CASSLGRGPEAFF. The DNA for the CDR3 is TGCGCCAGCAGCTTGGGCAGGGGGCCCGAAGCTTTCTTT.

This chain links TRBV5-4 with TRBJ1-3, with D unresolved. This CDR3 is 17 amino acids long. Germline V lookup: CDR1 SGHNT, CDR2 YYREEE (reference sequence). V shed 0 bases and J shed 0 bases, with 13 bases lying between them. As DNA, the CDR3 is TGTGCCAGCAGCTTGGGGGCAGCGGGCTTCTCTGGAAACACCATATATTTT. Translation: CASSLGAAGFSGNTIYF.

For the CDR3, the DNA is TGTGCCAGCAGCCTCGGGCAGGGGGCAGGACAGTTTGAAGCTTTCTTT. As protein: CASSLGQGAGQFEAFF. This chain links TRBV3-1 (or the pseudogene TRBV3-2) with TRBJ1-1, with TRBD1 matching over 8 bases. Germline V gives CDR1 LGHDT, CDR2 YNNKEL (reference sequence). The CDR3 covers 16 residues. Trimming took 4 bases from V and 7 from J; bases not matched to a gene: 14.

The rearrangement uses TRBV4-1 and TRBJ1-1; 9 bases are a match to TRBD1. The germline gives CDR1 MGHRA, CDR2 YSYEKL. Germline trimming cut 4 bases from V and 7 bases from J; bases unmatched to any gene: 10. This CDR3 has 15 amino acids. CDR3 residues: CASSRLGDRALEAFF. DNA for the CDR3: TGCGCCAGCAGCCGCCTTGGGGACAGGGCCCTTGAAGCTTTCTTT.

The chain links TRBV7-2 to TRBJ1-2; no clear D gene. Per germline, CDR1 SGHTA and CDR2 FQGNSA. The CDR3 has 14 amino acids. V was clipped by 1 base and J by 7 bases, with 13 bases between them. DNA of the CDR3: TGTGCCAGCAGCTTAGGAGGGATCCAAGGTGGCTACACCTTC. Encoded protein: CASSLGGIQGGYTF.

The chain has TRBV5-6 and TRBJ2-5; tentative D call: TRBD1 (6 bases). With 5 bases removed from V and 2 bases from J, the gap between germline ends came to 19 bases. Germline lookup yields CDR1 SGHDT and CDR2 YYEEEE. This CDR3 comprises 16 residues. CDR3 in amino acids: CASSRLTTGRQETQYF. CDR3 coding DNA: TGTGCCAGCAGTCGTTTGACCACAGGGCGACAAGAGACCCAGTACTTC.

The chain carries TRBV2 and TRBJ2-1, with TRBD2 identical over 7 bases. This CDR3 spans 18 amino acids. V lost 3 bases to trimming and J lost 7 bases; unmatched junction nucleotides: 18. Germline assignment: CDR1 SNHLY and CDR2 FYNNEI. Here the CDR3 DNA reads TGTGCCAGCAGTGAGTACATAATGGGCGGGAGTGGTAGGAATGAGCAGTTCTTC. Its protein product is CASSEYIMGGSGRNEQFF.

This clone was detected only once. This rearrangement joins TRBV10-3 to TRBJ2-2; TRBD2 matches 9 bases. The trim removed 8 bases at V and 5 bases at J, leaving 3 bases unmatched. Looked up from germline, CDR1 is ENHRY and CDR2 is SYGVKD. The CDR3 has 13 residues. CDR3 loop: CAIAGGGTGELFF. The DNA of the CDR3 is TGTGCCATCGCGGGAGGGGGGACCGGGGAGCTGTTTTTT.

The chain employs TRBV10-3 and TRBJ2-1, with D perhaps TRBD1 (5 bases). Germline V lookup: CDR1 ENHRY, CDR2 SYGVKD. This CDR3 contains 16 residues. V lost 5 bases, J lost 4 bases, and 18 bases lay in between. The CDR3 here is CAISYELGEPYNEQFF. CDR3 coding DNA: TGTGCCATCAGTTACGAGCTAGGGGAACCGTACAATGAGCAGTTCTTC.

The V and J genes are TRBV29-1 and TRBJ2-1; D is undetermined. The ends were cut back, 3 bases at V and 0 bases at J, with 9 bases in the middle. CDR1 and CDR2 (germline): SQVTM, ANQGSEA. This CDR3 has 14 amino acids. In nucleotides, the CDR3 is TGCAGCGTTGATCGTCGCAGCTCCTACAATGAGCAGTTCTTC. Translation: CSVDRRSSYNEQFF.

The V gene is TRBV11-2, the J gene TRBJ1-2; TRBD1 matches at 7 bases. The CDR3 extends over 12 amino acids. Germline V gives CDR1 SGHAT, CDR2 FQNNGV. Trimming removed 5 bases from V and 8 bases from J; junction bases left unmatched: 5. This chain's CDR3 is CASSTRTGGYTF. DNA of the CDR3: TGTGCCAGCAGCACCCGGACAGGCGGCTACACCTTC.

A single count supports this clone. The chain is built from TRBV18 and TRBJ1-2, with 7 bases fitting TRBD1. Germline-derived CDR1 and CDR2 are KGHSH and LQKENI. V trimming: 1 base; J trimming: 5 bases; junction bases outside the gene matches: 10. The CDR3 loop spans 16 amino acids. DNA of the CDR3: TGTGCCAGCTCACCACGATTACAGGGGCAATATTATGGCTACACCTTC. This translates into CASSPRLQGQYYGYTF.

The V and J genes are TRBV10-3 and TRBJ2-3, with D possibly matching TRBD1 (6 bases). The CDR3 runs 14 residues. Trimming removed 5 bases at V and 0 bases at J, with 9 bases between. The V gene's germline CDR1 is ENHRY and CDR2 SYGVKD. This CDR3 reads CAISRTASTDTQYF. The CDR3 DNA reads TGTGCCATCAGTCGGACAGCTAGCACAGATACGCAGTATTTT.

The chain combines TRBV24-1 with TRBJ1-5, with D uncertain. This CDR3 is built from 14 residues. The germline V gene encodes CDR1 KGHDR and CDR2 SFDVKD. Trimming took 3 bases from V and 9 from J, leaving 14 bases between them. The CDR3 region is CATSDRFRFSPQHF. The CDR3 coding sequence is TGTGCCACCAGTGATAGGTTCAGGTTCTCGCCCCAGCATTTT.

The V gene is TRBV29-1, the J gene TRBJ2-1; tentatively, D is TRBD2 (5 bases). V lost 1 base and J 3 bases, leaving 10 bases between the germline ends. The germline V gene has CDR1 SQVTM and CDR2 ANQGSEA. The CDR3 is made up of 14 amino acids. Here the CDR3 reads CSVEVPGIYNEQFF. In DNA form, the CDR3 reads TGCAGCGTTGAAGTCCCGGGAATCTACAATGAGCAGTTCTTC.

In its sample, this clone was seen once. V is TRBV5-1 and J is TRBJ2-1; TRBD2 aligns across 11 bases. J gave up 7 bases and V 4 bases, and 7 bases lay outside the gene matches. CDR1 is SGHRS, CDR2 YFSETQ, per germline. This CDR3 is 15 amino acids long. The CDR3 DNA follows: TGCGCCAGCAGCGTGGCTAGCGGGAGGAGGAATGAGCAGTTCTTC. Residues: CASSVASGRRNEQFF.

The chain couples TRBV24-1 to TRBJ2-3, with a weak D call TRBD2 (6 bases). CDR1 is KGHDR, CDR2 SFDVKD, per germline. V lost 6 bases and J lost 1, with 10 bases in between. CDR3 length: 14 amino acids. The CDR3 sequence is CATSRDSRTDTQYF. CDR3 coding DNA: TGTGCCACCAGTAGGGACTCTCGCACAGATACGCAGTATTTT.

The CDR3: CAISGLAGGPNIQYF. The DNA of the CDR3 is TGTGCCATCAGTGGGCTAGCGGGGGGGCCGAACATTCAGTACTTC. This sequence joins TRBV10-3 and TRBJ2-4, with 12 bases identical to TRBD2. The CDR3 loop spans 15 amino acids. CDR1 is ENHRY and CDR2 is SYGVKD in the germline V gene. J lost 7 bases, V lost 4 bases, and 5 bases had no gene match.

The CDR3 region is CASSPFQGAFF. CDR3 coding DNA: TGTGCCAGCAGCCCGTTCCAGGGAGCTTTCTTT. The chain joins TRBV14 to TRBJ1-1; D is possibly TRBD1 (5 bases). CDR3 length: 11 residues. V was pared by 4 bases and J by 10 bases, with 10 bases between. CDR1 and CDR2 (germline): SGHDN, FVKESK.

V gene TRBV19 combines with J gene TRBJ2-1; TRBD1 is a possible D gene (6 bases). CDR1 and CDR2 (germline): LNHDA, SQIVND (reference sequence). Trimming removed 3 bases at V and 2 bases at J, with 17 bases between. The CDR3 is made up of 17 amino acids. The CDR3 loop reads CASSMSLGGVAYNEQFF. CDR3 coding DNA: TGTGCCAGTAGTATGTCCCTAGGGGGAGTGGCCTACAATGAGCAGTTCTTC.

The gene calls are TRBV7-2 and TRBJ1-1; D possibly corresponds to TRBD1 (5 bases). The germline V gene encodes CDR1 SGHTA and CDR2 FQGNSA. This CDR3 spans 16 amino acids. The ends were cut back, 0 bases at V and 0 bases at J, with 11 bases in the middle. As DNA, the CDR3 is TGTGCCAGCAGCTTAGCAGGGGCGACCATGAACACTGAAGCTTTCTTT. Translating it yields CASSLAGATMNTEAFF.